This T cell receptor (beta chain) was sequenced in a study of blood T cell repertoires in COVID-19. TCRdb keeps only in-frame clones here, not all; method: immunoSEQ multiplex PCR. The data contain 100,000 to 150,000 clones, about 70% of them singletons. Germline V gene sequence: CDR1 SGHDN, CDR2 FVKESK. V lost 4 bases and J lost 0, with 10 bases in between. This CDR3 has 15 residues. This clone occurred a few times. The chain has TRBV14 and TRBJ2-1; the D is unclear. The receptor was isolated from a woman in her 70s with acute or convalescent COVID-19. The specimen sequenced was peripheral blood. The CDR3, as DNA: TGTGCCAGCAGCCCCGCCCAGTTCTCCTACAATGAGCAGTTCTTC. The encoded protein is CASSPAQFSYNEQFF. The full variable domain, its missing parts supplied by reference TRBV14 and TRBJ2-1, is EAGVTQFPSHSVIEKGQTVTLRCDPISGHDNLYWYRRVMGKEIKFLLHFVKESKQDESGMPNNRFLAERTGGTYSTLKVQPAELEDSGVYFCASSPAQFSYNEQFFGPGTRLTVL.